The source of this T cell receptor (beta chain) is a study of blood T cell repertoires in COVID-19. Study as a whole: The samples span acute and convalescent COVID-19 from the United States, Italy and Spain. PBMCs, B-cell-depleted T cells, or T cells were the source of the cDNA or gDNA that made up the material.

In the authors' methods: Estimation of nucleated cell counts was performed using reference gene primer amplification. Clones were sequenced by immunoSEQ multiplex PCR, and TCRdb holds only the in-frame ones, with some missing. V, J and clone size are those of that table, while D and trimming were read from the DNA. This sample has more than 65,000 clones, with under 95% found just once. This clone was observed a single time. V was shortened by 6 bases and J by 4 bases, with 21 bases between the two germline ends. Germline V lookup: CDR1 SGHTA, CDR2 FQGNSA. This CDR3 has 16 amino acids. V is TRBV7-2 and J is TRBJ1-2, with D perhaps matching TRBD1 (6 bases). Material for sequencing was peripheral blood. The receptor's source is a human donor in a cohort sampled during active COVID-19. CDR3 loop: CASSPVGGRVVYGYTF. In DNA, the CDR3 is TGTGCCAGCAGTCCGGTAGGGGGTAGGGTCGTCTATGGCTACACCTTC.